The 3 T cell receptor beta chains below all came from one sample that was sequenced in a study of T cells in Graves' hyperthyroidism and ophthalmopathy. Amplified TCR beta CDR3 regions came from RNA transcripts. TCR CDR3 regions were first amplified by RT-PCR with HTBI primers. TCRdb re-called the multiplex PCR reads with MiXCR, one entry per CDR3 protein. In the table there are about 320,000 distinct CDR3 sequences, approximately 17% of which are singletons. The sequenced sample consisted of blood. The receptors originated from a man aged 25-40 years with Graves' hyperthyroidism.

This clonotype was seen many times. The rearrangement links TRBV11-2 to TRBJ2-7; D is unresolved. This CDR3 comprises 14 residues. The ends were cut back, 2 bases at V and 5 bases at J, with 13 bases in the middle. CDR1 is SGHAT, CDR2 FQNNGV, per germline. Here the CDR3 reads CASSLRYSSDEQYF. The CDR3 DNA follows: TGTGCCAGCAGCTTACGGTACTCGTCCGACGAGCAGTACTTC.

The chain employs TRBV6-1 and TRBJ2-1; weak D call: TRBD1 (6 bases). The CDR3 spans 14 residues. Per germline, CDR1 MNHNS and CDR2 SASEGT. The V and J ends lost 3 bases and 12 bases respectively, with 18 bases between them. CDR3 in amino acids: CASSEDPRGARQFF. The CDR3 DNA reads TGTGCCAGCAGTGAGGATCCCAGGGGCGCGAGGCAGTTCTTC.

This clonotype showed up many times. The chain is built from TRBV12-3 or TRBV12-4 and TRBJ2-1, with D hard to call. The CDR3 is 20 residues long. V gave up 1 base and J gave up 0 bases, with 22 bases separating them. The CDR3 protein is CASSLVVGFSSLSSYNEQFF. CDR3 DNA sequence: TGTGCCAGCAGTTTAGTTGTTGGTTTCAGCTCCCTCAGCTCCTACAATGAGCAGTTCTTC.